The source of this TCR beta chain is a study of blood T cells in healthy people across ages. PBMCs were isolated at a quantity of at least 6 million per sample. This clonotype has just a few counts. Primers used in a second PCR of about 7 to 12 cycles were a sample-barcoded 5' primer and a J-beta primer mix. Each CDR3 protein gets one entry after TCRdb re-called the 5' RACE reads with MiXCR. Of some 730,000 distinct CDR3 sequences listed, over 20% are singletons. Germline assignment: CDR1 SQVTM and CDR2 ANQGSEA. Trimming took 7 bases from V and 0 from J; bases not matched to a gene: 11. The CDR3 has 17 amino acids.

This receptor was obtained from a man in his 70s in good health. V gene TRBV29-1 combines with J gene TRBJ2-6, with 8 positions matching TRBD1. Sequencing input: blood. CDR3 region: CSALSAGGFSGANVLTF. CDR3 bases: TGCAGCGCTCTATCGGCAGGGGGCTTCTCTGGGGCCAACGTCCTGACTTTC.